This T cell receptor beta chain was retrieved from a study of glioma-infiltrating T cells. Worth noting for this clonotype: Its matching antigen is unknown.

V lost 3 bases, J lost 0 bases, and 18 bases lay in between. Germline-derived CDR1 and CDR2 are SGHRS and YFSETQ. CDR3 length equals 17 residues. Amplification of TCR alpha and beta CDR3 regions from RNA used iRepertoire nested multiplex PCR. Tissue mRNA or PBMC total RNA, roughly 85-450 ng, went into one-step reverse transcription and amplification. MiXCR, run by TCRdb on the multiplex PCR reads, gives a single entry per CDR3 protein. This repertoire shows some 99,000 distinct CDR3 sequences, 25% found once; its top ten account for 30% to 35%. Whole-study results and caveats: Tissue and blood shared very few CDR3 sequences. Above-expected tissue-blood divergence occurred in all gliomas, most in low-grade ones.

V is TRBV5-1 and J is TRBJ2-5, with a tentative D call TRBD2 (6 bases). The sequenced sample consisted of glioma tissue, nonneoplastic brain tissue, or PBMCs (not recorded which). The origin of this receptor is a human donor with low-grade glioma or glioblastoma, undergoing nonglioma brain surgery, or in good health (not recorded which). For the CDR3, the DNA is TGCGCCAGCAGCTGGGGGGTGGGACGCCCGGACCAAGAGACCCAGTACTTC. Its translation is CASSWGVGRPDQETQYF.